One and the same sample provided the 9 T cell receptor beta chains below, sequenced in a study of T cell changes during pregnancy in multiple sclerosis. Clones were sequenced by immunoSEQ multiplex PCR, and TCRdb holds only the in-frame ones, with some missing. The top ten clones hold approximately 0.88% of a sample with about 75,000 clones, more than 80% of them seen once. The material sequenced was peripheral blood, taken in the first trimester of pregnancy. Receptors were obtained from a female donor in good health, enrolled as a control in a pregnancy study.

This clone was recorded a few times. The chain recombines TRBV9 with TRBJ1-1; D possibly corresponds to TRBD1 (5 bases). The CDR3 length is 16 residues. V was cut by 5 bases and J by 0 bases, with 17 bases left in between. Germline lookup yields CDR1 SGDLS and CDR2 YYNGEE. The CDR3 spells CASSEPKGQLNTEAFF. The CDR3 region has the DNA TGTGCCAGCAGTGAACCTAAGGGGCAGCTGAACACTGAAGCTTTCTTT.

Here the CDR3 DNA reads TGTGCCAGCAGCCTCGAGACAGGGAGGACAGATACGCAGTATTTT. It specifies CASSLETGRTDTQYF. This sequence joins TRBV14 and TRBJ2-3, with a possible D match to TRBD1 (7 bases). This CDR3 is built from 15 residues. Germline V lookup: CDR1 SGHDN, CDR2 FVKESK. V lost 4 bases and J 3 bases, leaving 14 bases between the germline ends.

This chain uses TRBV9 with TRBJ2-1, with 7 bases that match TRBD1. The length of the CDR3 is 15 residues. Germline V CDR1 and CDR2: SGDLS, YYNGEE. After removal of 2 bases from V and 2 bases from J, the junction contained 4 bases not matched to a gene. The CDR3 loop is CASSVEGAAYNEQFF. CDR3 nucleotides: TGTGCCAGCAGCGTTGAGGGGGCGGCCTACAATGAGCAGTTCTTC.

The chain employs TRBV7-2 and TRBJ2-3; D remains ambiguous. Germline lookup yields CDR1 SGHTA and CDR2 FQGNSA. The ends were cut back, 5 bases at V and 0 bases at J, with 9 bases in the middle. The CDR3 has 14 residues. The CDR3 loop is CASSDTLSTDTQYF. DNA of the CDR3: TGTGCCAGCAGCGATACACTAAGCACAGATACGCAGTATTTT.

The genes are TRBV11-3 and TRBJ1-1, with D possibly TRBD1 on 6 matching bases. The CDR3 has 16 residues. V was cut by 2 bases and J by 5 bases, with 18 bases left in between. Germline V lookup: CDR1 SGHNT, CDR2 YENEEA. CDR3 sequence reads: CASSLKSGGANTEAFF. CDR3 coding DNA: TGTGCCAGCAGCTTAAAATCGGGGGGCGCCAATACTGAAGCTTTCTTT.

The chain uses TRBV9 and TRBJ2-5, with TRBD2 matching over 9 bases. This CDR3 has 17 residues. Germline values: CDR1 SGDLS, CDR2 YYNGEE. The ends lost 4 bases at V and 5 bases at J; junction bases unmatched: 15. CDR3 protein: CASSSRGLAGVGETQYF. For the CDR3, the DNA is TGTGCCAGCAGCTCCCGAGGGTTAGCGGGAGTGGGGGAGACCCAGTACTTC.

The sample holds a few counts of this clone. The chain has TRBV7-9 and TRBJ2-7, with D possibly matching TRBD2 (7 bases). Trimming pared 6 bases from V and 4 bases from J, leaving 13 bases between. Germline-derived CDR1 and CDR2 are SEHNR and FQNEAQ (reference sequence). The CDR3 runs 13 residues. The CDR3 DNA reads as TGTGCCAGCAGGCCTGAGGGGGGGTACGAGCAGTACTTC. This gives the protein CASRPEGGYEQYF.

This clone has just a few counts. CDR3 in DNA: TGCGCCAGCAGCTCCGGACAGCCTCCTTACCGCCGTGATGGCTACACCTTC. The encoded protein is CASSSGQPPYRRDGYTF. V and J are TRBV5-1 and TRBJ1-2, with a weak D call TRBD1 (6 bases). CDR1 and CDR2 from the germline V gene are SGHRS and YFSETQ. The germline V and J ends were trimmed by 3 bases and 6 bases, with 24 bases remaining between them. CDR3 length equals 17 residues.

CDR3 amino acids: CASSTVGRGTEAFF. The CDR3 nucleotides are TGTGCCAGCAGTACGGTTGGCCGAGGCACTGAAGCTTTCTTT. The gene calls are TRBV13 and TRBJ1-1, with no clear D. Germline CDR1 PRHDT, CDR2 FYEKMQ (reference sequence). V dropped 6 bases and J dropped 4 bases, with 15 bases sitting between them. The CDR3 sequence is 14 residues long.